This TCR beta chain derives from a study of cytomegalovirus exposure and HLA in healthy donors. Broader study findings: In a later analysis, TCR beta V- and J-gene trimming showed a link to a missense DCLRE1C variant. As immune exposure information, only CMV serostatus was available.

The primer mix had 60 Vbeta and 13 Jbeta primers. Clones were read by immunoSEQ multiplex PCR, and TCRdb kept only the in-frame ones, dropping some. The sample records 150,000 to 200,000 clones, roughly three quarters being singletons. Remarks on this clone: As yet, its antigen is unknown.

Trimming stripped 8 bases from V and 10 bases from J, with 15 bases between. Germline CDR1 reads MGHRA; CDR2 reads YSYEKL. The CDR3 has 12 amino acids. The chain carries TRBV4-1 and TRBJ2-1; unclear D gene. The clonotype comes from a woman in her forties or fifties in good health and CMV-seropositive. The specimen sequenced was PBMCs. DNA of the CDR3: TGCGCCAGCGGGTCTTGGGCCAAGGAGCAGTTCTTC. This sequence encodes CASGSWAKEQFF.